This T cell receptor beta chain was recovered during a study of tumor-infiltrating lymphocytes in primary liver carcinoma. A primer matching the constant region was used to make TCR beta cDNA from approximately 500 ng of total RNA. For TCR beta, libraries were produced by three nested multiplex PCR rounds using slightly modified ARM-PCR. TRBV1-TRBV30 forward primers paired with a C-beta reverse primer were used in the first two PCR rounds, which ran roughly 10 cycles each. TCRdb re-analysed the multiplex PCR reads in MiXCR, keeping a single row per CDR3 protein. The sample lists 75,000 to 80,000 distinct CDR3 sequences, 69% occurring once. DNA and RNA were both co-extracted from 20-30 mg of bulk tissue that had not been sorted. The V end lost 1 base, the J end lost 6 bases, and 13 bases lay between the germline ends. This CDR3 has 14 amino acids. The germline V gene encodes CDR1 SGHAT and CDR2 FQNNGV.

Sequenced input: tumor-adjacent normal liver tissue. The receptor's source is a man aged 35 to 55 with primary liver carcinoma and hepatitis B virus infection. The chain is built from TRBV11-2 and TRBJ2-7, with D possibly called TRBD1 or TRBD2 (5 bases each). The CDR3 sequence: CASSLVPGASEQYF. CDR3 DNA: TGTGCCAGCAGCTTAGTCCCCGGGGCTAGCGAGCAGTACTTC.